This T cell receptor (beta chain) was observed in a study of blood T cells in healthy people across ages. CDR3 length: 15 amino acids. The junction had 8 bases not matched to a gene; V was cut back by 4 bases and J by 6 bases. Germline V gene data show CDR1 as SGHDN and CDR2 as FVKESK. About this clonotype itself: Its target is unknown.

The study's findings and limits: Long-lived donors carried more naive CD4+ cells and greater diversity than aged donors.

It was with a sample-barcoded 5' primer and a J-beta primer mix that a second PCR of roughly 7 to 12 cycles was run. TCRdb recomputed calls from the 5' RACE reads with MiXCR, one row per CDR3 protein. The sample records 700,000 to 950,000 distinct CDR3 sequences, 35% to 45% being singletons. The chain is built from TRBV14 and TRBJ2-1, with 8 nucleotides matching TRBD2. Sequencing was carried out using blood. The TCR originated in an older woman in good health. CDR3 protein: CASSPGSGSVNEQFF. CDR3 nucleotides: TGTGCCAGCAGCCCAGGGAGCGGGAGTGTCAATGAGCAGTTCTTC.